These T cell receptor beta chains were read from a single sample in a study of human versus mouse CDR3 diversity and MHC coevolution. The assay was immunoSEQ multiplex PCR, and TCRdb's table has in-frame clones only and misses some. The data contain about 83,000 clones, 85% to 95% of them singletons. The sequenced material came from naive CD4+ T cells from blood. These receptors came from a person aged 30-69 years in good health. CDR3s include the opening cysteine and the closing phenylalanine or tryptophan. Fields, in order: J gene, clone size, V gene, D gene, CDR3 protein, CDR3 DNA. A D gene is named only where the DNA matches it firmly. Part of the rows lack a size; the others show once, few, many or a class for expanded clones.

j_gene: TRBJ2-7
abundance: -
v_gene: TRBV4-1
d_gene: -
CDR3aa: CAILDRSSYEQYF
CDR3nt: TGCGCCATACTAGACAGGAGCTCCTACGAGCAGTACTTC

j_gene: TRBJ2-7
abundance: -
v_gene: TRBV6-1
d_gene: TRBD1
CDR3aa: CAARRDSYEQYF
CDR3nt: TGTGCCGCCCGCCGGGACAGCTACGAGCAGTACTTC

j_gene: TRBJ1-6
abundance: -
v_gene: TRBV7-9
d_gene: -
CDR3aa: CASSLSAGDNSPLHF
CDR3nt: TGTGCCAGCAGCTTATCAGCAGGGGATAATTCACCCCTCCACTTT

j_gene: TRBJ1-5
abundance: -
v_gene: TRBV6-1
d_gene: TRBD1
CDR3aa: CASRGQGRNQPQHF
CDR3nt: TGTGCCAGCAGGGGACAGGGGAGAAATCAGCCCCAGCATTTT

j_gene: TRBJ1-5
abundance: -
v_gene: TRBV6-1
d_gene: -
CDR3aa: CASSEVLTVNQPQHF
CDR3nt: TGTGCCAGCAGTGAAGTATTGACAGTCAATCAGCCCCAGCATTTT

j_gene: TRBJ1-4
abundance: -
v_gene: TRBV15
d_gene: TRBD1
CDR3aa: CATSRSLGQGGEKLFF
CDR3nt: TGTGCCACCAGCAGATCTTTGGGACAGGGAGGTGAAAAACTGTTTTTT

j_gene: TRBJ2-1
abundance: once
v_gene: TRBV28
d_gene: -
CDR3aa: CASIPAGTSYNEQFF
CDR3nt: TGTGCCAGCATTCCTGCCGGGACATCCTACAATGAGCAGTTCTTC

j_gene: TRBJ2-3
abundance: -
v_gene: TRBV4-2
d_gene: -
CDR3aa: CASSQERQASDTQYF
CDR3nt: TGTGCCAGCAGCCAAGAAAGGCAGGCATCAGATACGCAGTATTTT

j_gene: TRBJ1-5
abundance: -
v_gene: TRBV6-5
d_gene: -
CDR3aa: CASSRQGLHSPQHF
CDR3nt: TGTGCCAGCAGTCGACAAGGCCTCCATTCGCCCCAGCATTTT

j_gene: TRBJ2-3
abundance: -
v_gene: TRBV5-1
d_gene: -
CDR3aa: CASSLGQPTDTQYF
CDR3nt: TGCGCCAGCAGCTTGGGACAGCCCACAGATACGCAGTATTTT

j_gene: TRBJ2-3
abundance: -
v_gene: TRBV28
d_gene: -
CDR3aa: CASSVAGSATQYF
CDR3nt: TGTGCCAGCTCCGTTGCGGGCTCAGCTACGCAGTATTTT

j_gene: TRBJ1-1
abundance: -
v_gene: TRBV28
d_gene: -
CDR3aa: CASSLYLGAGAFF
CDR3nt: TGTGCCAGCAGTTTATATCTGGGGGCTGGAGCTTTCTTT

j_gene: TRBJ2-3
abundance: -
v_gene: TRBV11-2
d_gene: -
CDR3aa: CASSLDLAADTQYF
CDR3nt: TGTGCCAGCAGCTTAGATCTCGCGGCAGATACGCAGTATTTT

j_gene: TRBJ2-7
abundance: once
v_gene: TRBV27
d_gene: TRBD2
CDR3aa: CASSSLAGDYEQYF
CDR3nt: TGTGCCAGCAGTTCTCTAGCGGGGGACTACGAGCAGTACTTC

j_gene: TRBJ1-1
abundance: -
v_gene: TRBV7-3
d_gene: TRBD1
CDR3aa: CASSRDRGTEAFF
CDR3nt: TGTGCCAGCAGCCGAGACAGGGGGACTGAAGCTTTCTTT

j_gene: TRBJ2-2
abundance: few
v_gene: TRBV19
d_gene: -
CDR3aa: CASSPRFNTGELFF
CDR3nt: TGTGCCAGTAGTCCCAGATTTAACACCGGGGAGCTGTTTTTT

j_gene: TRBJ2-7
abundance: -
v_gene: TRBV7-2
d_gene: TRBD2
CDR3aa: CASSLTSGTYEQYF
CDR3nt: TGTGCCAGCAGCTTAACTAGCGGAACCTACGAGCAGTACTTC

j_gene: TRBJ2-6
abundance: -
v_gene: TRBV19
d_gene: -
CDR3aa: CASAPGGRSGANVLTF
CDR3nt: TGTGCCAGTGCTCCTGGGGGCCGCTCTGGGGCCAACGTCCTGACTTTC

j_gene: TRBJ1-1
abundance: -
v_gene: TRBV27
d_gene: -
CDR3aa: CASSQRFRSGITEAFF
CDR3nt: TGTGCCAGCAGTCAGCGTTTCCGCTCGGGGATCACTGAAGCTTTCTTT

j_gene: TRBJ2-7
abundance: -
v_gene: TRBV6-6
d_gene: TRBD2
CDR3aa: CASSYAGGHYEQYF
CDR3nt: TGTGCCAGCAGTTACGCGGGGGGCCACTACGAGCAGTACTTC

j_gene: TRBJ1-2
abundance: few
v_gene: TRBV2
d_gene: -
CDR3aa: CASSGASLYGYTF
CDR3nt: TGTGCCAGCAGTGGGGCGTCCCTCTATGGCTACACCTTC

j_gene: TRBJ1-1
abundance: once
v_gene: TRBV9
d_gene: -
CDR3aa: CASSVEEGLRHTEAFF
CDR3nt: TGTGCCAGCAGCGTAGAGGAGGGCCTTCGGCACACTGAAGCTTTCTTT

j_gene: TRBJ1-4
abundance: -
v_gene: TRBV30
d_gene: TRBD1
CDR3aa: CAWSSQGEKLFF
CDR3nt: TGTGCCTGGAGTTCACAGGGGGAAAAACTGTTTTTT

j_gene: TRBJ1-1
abundance: -
v_gene: TRBV30
d_gene: -
CDR3aa: CAWMRGNTEAFF
CDR3nt: TGTGCCTGGATGCGGGGGAACACTGAAGCTTTCTTT

j_gene: TRBJ1-3
abundance: -
v_gene: TRBV19
d_gene: TRBD1
CDR3aa: CASTKQGRNTIYF
CDR3nt: TGTGCCAGTACCAAACAGGGGAGGAACACCATATATTTT

j_gene: TRBJ1-2
abundance: -
v_gene: TRBV7-8
d_gene: TRBD1
CDR3aa: CASSLAQGSRYGYTF
CDR3nt: TGTGCCAGCAGCTTAGCACAGGGGAGTCGCTATGGCTACACCTTC

j_gene: TRBJ1-2
abundance: -
v_gene: TRBV4-1
d_gene: TRBD1
CDR3aa: CASSQVGQGANYGYTF
CDR3nt: TGCGCCAGCAGCCAAGTAGGCCAGGGGGCGAACTATGGCTACACCTTC

j_gene: TRBJ1-4
abundance: -
v_gene: TRBV7-8
d_gene: TRBD1
CDR3aa: CASSFRRGSEKLFF
CDR3nt: TGTGCCAGCAGCTTTCGCAGGGGGAGTGAAAAACTGTTTTTT

j_gene: TRBJ2-1
abundance: -
v_gene: TRBV28
d_gene: -
CDR3aa: CASSFSGRDYNEQFF
CDR3nt: TGTGCCAGCAGTTTCAGCGGTAGGGACTACAATGAGCAGTTCTTC

j_gene: TRBJ2-1
abundance: -
v_gene: TRBV15
d_gene: -
CDR3aa: CATSRFGRNEQFF
CDR3nt: TGTGCCACCAGCAGGTTCGGGAGAAATGAGCAGTTCTTC

j_gene: TRBJ2-2
abundance: -
v_gene: TRBV6-5
d_gene: -
CDR3aa: CASNRGAVF
CDR3nt: TGTGCCAGCAACCGGGGAGCTGTTTTT

j_gene: TRBJ1-1
abundance: -
v_gene: TRBV6-5
d_gene: -
CDR3aa: CASSGGTGRFAFF
CDR3nt: TGTGCCAGCAGCGGGGGGACTGGGCGGTTCGCTTTCTTT

j_gene: TRBJ1-1
abundance: -
v_gene: TRBV25-1
d_gene: TRBD1
CDR3aa: CASREGQMNTEAFF
CDR3nt: TGTGCCAGCAGGGAGGGACAGATGAACACTGAAGCTTTCTTT

j_gene: TRBJ1-2
abundance: -
v_gene: TRBV7-2
d_gene: -
CDR3aa: CASSVYVTEGYTF
CDR3nt: TGTGCCAGCAGCGTATACGTCACGGAGGGCTACACCTTC

j_gene: TRBJ1-3
abundance: -
v_gene: TRBV6-5
d_gene: -
CDR3aa: CASGRQSSGNTIYF
CDR3nt: TGTGCCAGCGGAAGACAATCCTCTGGAAACACCATATATTTT

j_gene: TRBJ1-5
abundance: once
v_gene: TRBV15
d_gene: -
CDR3aa: CATSMPGGLLKHF
CDR3nt: TGTGCCACCAGCATGCCGGGGGGCCTCCTAAAGCATTTT

j_gene: TRBJ1-5
abundance: -
v_gene: TRBV30
d_gene: TRBD1
CDR3aa: CAWAGQGNQPQHF
CDR3nt: TGTGCCTGGGCGGGACAGGGAAATCAGCCCCAGCATTTT

j_gene: TRBJ2-4
abundance: -
v_gene: TRBV19
d_gene: -
CDR3aa: CASRITGQTDIQYF
CDR3nt: TGTGCCAGTAGAATAACAGGCCAGACGGACATTCAGTACTTC